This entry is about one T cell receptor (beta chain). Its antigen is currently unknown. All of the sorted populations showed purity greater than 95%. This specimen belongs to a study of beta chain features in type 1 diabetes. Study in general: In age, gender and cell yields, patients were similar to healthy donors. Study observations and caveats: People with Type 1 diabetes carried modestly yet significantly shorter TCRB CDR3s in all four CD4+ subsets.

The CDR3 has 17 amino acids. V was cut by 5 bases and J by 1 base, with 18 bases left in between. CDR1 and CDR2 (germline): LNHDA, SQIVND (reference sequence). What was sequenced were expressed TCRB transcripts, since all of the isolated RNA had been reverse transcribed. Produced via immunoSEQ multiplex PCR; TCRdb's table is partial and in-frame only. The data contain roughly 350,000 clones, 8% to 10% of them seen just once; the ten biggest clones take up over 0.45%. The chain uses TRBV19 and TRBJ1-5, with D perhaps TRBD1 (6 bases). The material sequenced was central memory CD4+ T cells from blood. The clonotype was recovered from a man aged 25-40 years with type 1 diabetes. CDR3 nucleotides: TGTGCCAGTAGTTCACAGGGATCGTCGAAAAGCAATCAGCCCCAGCATTTT. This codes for CASSSQGSSKSNQPQHF.